This entry is about one T cell receptor (beta chain). This entry belongs to a study of T cell repertoires in ileal Crohn's disease. About the research overall: Every patient was operated on for stricturing (roughly 61%) or penetrating (about 40%) complications.

The method was immunoSEQ multiplex PCR; TCRdb's version includes in-frame clones alone and lacks a portion of them. In the table there are approximately 12,000 clones, about three quarters of which are singletons. The source of this sequence is an adult with Crohn's disease. Sequences were obtained from ileal tissue.

Here the CDR3 reads CASSLKREGEAFF. In DNA form, the CDR3 reads TGTGCCAGCAGCTTGAAGAGGGAGGGTGAAGCTTTCTTT. This sequence joins TRBV7-9 and TRBJ1-1; D unclear. Germline V lookup: CDR1 SEHNR, CDR2 FQNEAQ (reference sequence). The CDR3 has 13 residues. V was pared by 3 bases and J by 7 bases, with 12 bases between.